The clone carrying this T cell receptor beta chain was counted ten times or more. Its target is unknown. Scientists amplified the TCR beta CDR3 regions from RNA transcripts. First-round RT-PCR used HTBI primers; second-round multiplex PCR followed. Using its own MiXCR run on the multiplex PCR reads, TCRdb lists one record per CDR3 protein. The table shows approximately 460,000 distinct CDR3 sequences, with around an eighth occurring only once. The data stem from a study of Graves' ophthalmopathy and Graves' hyperthyroidism. Ophthalmopathy donors' eye disease showed moderate-to-severe activity, CAS of at least 3, NOSPECS of at least 4 and duration under 3 months. The CDR3 consists of 13 residues. Germline lookup yields CDR1 MNHNS and CDR2 SASEGT. The V and J ends lost 7 bases and 2 bases respectively, with 11 bases between them. Study-wide results and caveats: Blood shared most expanded thyroid clonotypes above 0.001 frequency.

This sequence originates from a woman under 40 with Graves' ophthalmopathy. The chain recombines TRBV6-1 with TRBJ1-2; D not resolved. The sequenced sample consisted of blood. This CDR3 reads CASTRTENYGYTF. In nucleotides, the CDR3 is TGTGCCAGCACTAGGACGGAGAACTATGGCTACACCTTC.